This entry features one TCR beta chain sequence. This sample was included in a study of blood T cell repertoires in COVID-19. Study overall: Both acute and convalescent COVID-19 samples were obtained from the United States, Italy and Spain.

Original processing methods: Reference gene primer amplification in the assay estimated nucleated cell counts. Generated by immunoSEQ multiplex PCR, the TCRdb table keeps only in-frame clones and is missing some. V and J calls and clone size are given by that table; D and trimming were obtained from the DNA. The table records hundreds of thousands of clones, approximately 80% of them present only once. The CDR3 totals 15 residues. The ends lost 4 bases at V and 8 bases at J; junction bases unmatched: 11. Germline loops: CDR1 SGHRS, CDR2 YFSETQ. This TCR was recovered from a woman of 80 years or more with active or convalescent COVID-19. This rearrangement joins TRBV5-1 to TRBJ1-4; 7 bases are a match to TRBD1. Sample: peripheral blood. The CDR3 DNA follows: TGCGCCAGCAGCCCGGAGGGGGCGGCCCTAGAAAAACTGTTTTTT. It specifies CASSPEGAALEKLFF.